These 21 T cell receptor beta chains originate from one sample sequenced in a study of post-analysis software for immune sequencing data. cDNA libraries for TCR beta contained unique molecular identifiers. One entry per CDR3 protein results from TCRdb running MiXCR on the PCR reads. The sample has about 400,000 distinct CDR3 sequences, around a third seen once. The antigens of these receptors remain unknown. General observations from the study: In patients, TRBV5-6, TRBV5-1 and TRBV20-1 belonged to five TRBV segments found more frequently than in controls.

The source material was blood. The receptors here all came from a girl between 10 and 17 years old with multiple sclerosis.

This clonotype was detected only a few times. CDR3 DNA sequence: TGTGCCAGCAGGGGACTGGCTACGATTGAGCAGTACTTC. Encoded protein: CASRGLATIEQYF. The V gene is TRBV6-1, the J gene TRBJ2-5; weak D call: TRBD2 (6 bases). Germline V gene lookup returns CDR1 MNHNS and CDR2 SASEGT. The CDR3 runs 13 residues. V lost 6 bases to trimming and J lost 11 bases, with 19 bases between them.

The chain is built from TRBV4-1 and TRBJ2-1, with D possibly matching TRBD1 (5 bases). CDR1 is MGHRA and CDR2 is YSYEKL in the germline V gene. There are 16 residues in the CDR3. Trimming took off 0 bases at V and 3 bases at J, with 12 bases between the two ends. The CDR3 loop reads CASSQDDSPLYNEQFF. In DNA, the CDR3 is TGCGCCAGCAGCCAAGATGACAGCCCCCTCTACAATGAGCAGTTCTTC.

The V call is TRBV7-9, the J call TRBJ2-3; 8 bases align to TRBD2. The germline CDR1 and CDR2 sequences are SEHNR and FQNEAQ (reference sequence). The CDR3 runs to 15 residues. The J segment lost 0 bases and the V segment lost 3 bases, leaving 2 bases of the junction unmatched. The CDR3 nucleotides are TGTGCCAGCAGCTTTAGCGGGGTGAGCACAGATACGCAGTATTTT. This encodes CASSFSGVSTDTQYF.

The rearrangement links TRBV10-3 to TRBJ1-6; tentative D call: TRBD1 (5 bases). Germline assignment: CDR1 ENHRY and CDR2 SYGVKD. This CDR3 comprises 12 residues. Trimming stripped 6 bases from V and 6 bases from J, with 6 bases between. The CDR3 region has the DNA TGTGCCATCAGCCAGGGTAATTCACCCCTCCACTTT. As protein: CAISQGNSPLHF.

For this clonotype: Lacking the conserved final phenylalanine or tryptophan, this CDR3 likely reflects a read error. The CDR3 reads CAGSLNLRLGSGGRGGYTV. As DNA, the CDR3 is TGTGCCGGCAGTTTAAACCTCAGACTAGGGTCTGGGGGTAGGGGTGGCTACACCGTC. This chain links TRBV12-3 or TRBV12-4 with TRBJ1-2; weak D call: TRBD1 (5 bases). The CDR3 consists of 19 residues.

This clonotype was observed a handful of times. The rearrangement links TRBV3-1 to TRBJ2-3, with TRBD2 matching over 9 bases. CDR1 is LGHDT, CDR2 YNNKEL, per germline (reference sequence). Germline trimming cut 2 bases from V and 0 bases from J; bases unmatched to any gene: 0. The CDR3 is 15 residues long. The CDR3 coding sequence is TGTGCCAGCAGCCAACTAGCGGGGAGCACAGATACGCAGTATTTT. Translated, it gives CASSQLAGSTDTQYF.

The CDR3 sequence: CSVNLAGGIQETQYF. In nucleotides, the CDR3 is TGCAGTGTAAATCTAGCGGGGGGTATCCAAGAGACCCAGTACTTC. The rearrangement joins TRBV20-1 to TRBJ2-5, with 11 nucleotides matching TRBD2. The CDR3 has 15 amino acids. Germline lookup yields CDR1 DFQATT and CDR2 SNEGSKA (reference sequence). V lost 7 bases to trimming and J lost 1 base; unmatched junction nucleotides: 8.

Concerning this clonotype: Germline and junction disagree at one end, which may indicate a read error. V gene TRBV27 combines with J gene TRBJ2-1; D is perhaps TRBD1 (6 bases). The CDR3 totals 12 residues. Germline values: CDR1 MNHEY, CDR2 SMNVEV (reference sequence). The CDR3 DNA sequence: TGTACCAGCAGGGGTGGGGGAAATGAGCAGTTCTTC. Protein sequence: CTSRGGGNEQFF.

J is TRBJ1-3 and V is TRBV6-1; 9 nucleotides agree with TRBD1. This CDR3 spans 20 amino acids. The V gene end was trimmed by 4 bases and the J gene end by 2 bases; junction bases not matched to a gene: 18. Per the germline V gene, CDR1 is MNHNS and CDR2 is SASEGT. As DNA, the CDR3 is TGTGCCAGCAGTGCCCGGACAGGGGCGATGGGCGAATTAACTGGAAACACCATATATTTT. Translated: CASSARTGAMGELTGNTIYF.

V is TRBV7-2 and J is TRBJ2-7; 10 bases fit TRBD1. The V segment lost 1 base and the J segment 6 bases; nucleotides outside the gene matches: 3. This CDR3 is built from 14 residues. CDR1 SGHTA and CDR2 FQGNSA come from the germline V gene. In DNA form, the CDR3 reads TGTGCCAGCAGCTTAGTGCGGACAGGGGGCGAGCAGTACTTC. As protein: CASSLVRTGGEQYF.

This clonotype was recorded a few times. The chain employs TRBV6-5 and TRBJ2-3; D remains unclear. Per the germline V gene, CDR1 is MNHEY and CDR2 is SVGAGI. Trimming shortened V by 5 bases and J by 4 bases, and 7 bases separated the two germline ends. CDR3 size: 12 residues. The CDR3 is CASSRTPDTQYF. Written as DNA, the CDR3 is TGTGCCAGCAGTCGAACCCCAGATACGCAGTATTTT.

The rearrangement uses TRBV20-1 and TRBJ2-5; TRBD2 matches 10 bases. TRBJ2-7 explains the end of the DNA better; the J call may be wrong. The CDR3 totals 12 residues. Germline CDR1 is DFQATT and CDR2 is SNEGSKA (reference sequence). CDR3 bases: TGCAGTGCCTTAGCGGGGGGTGGCGAGCAGTACTTC. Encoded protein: CSALAGGGEQYF.

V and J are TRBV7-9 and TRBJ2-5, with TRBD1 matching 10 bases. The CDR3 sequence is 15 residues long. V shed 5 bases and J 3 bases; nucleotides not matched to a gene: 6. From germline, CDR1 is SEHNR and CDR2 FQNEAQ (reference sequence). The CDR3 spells CASSPRQGAKETQYF. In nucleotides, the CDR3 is TGTGCCAGCAGCCCCCGACAGGGGGCCAAAGAGACCCAGTACTTC.

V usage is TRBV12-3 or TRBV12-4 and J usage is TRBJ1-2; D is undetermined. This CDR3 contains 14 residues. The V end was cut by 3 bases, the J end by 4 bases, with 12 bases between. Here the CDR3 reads CASSFGSSAYGYTF. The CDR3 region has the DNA TGTGCCAGCAGTTTTGGCAGCTCGGCCTATGGCTACACCTTC.

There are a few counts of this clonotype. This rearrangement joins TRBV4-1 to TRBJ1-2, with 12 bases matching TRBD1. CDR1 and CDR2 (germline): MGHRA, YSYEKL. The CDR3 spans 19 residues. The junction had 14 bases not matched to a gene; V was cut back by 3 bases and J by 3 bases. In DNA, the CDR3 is TGCGCCAGCAGCCAGTCGGGACAGGGGGCATTGGGCCCCGACTATGGCTACACCTTC. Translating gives CASSQSGQGALGPDYGYTF.

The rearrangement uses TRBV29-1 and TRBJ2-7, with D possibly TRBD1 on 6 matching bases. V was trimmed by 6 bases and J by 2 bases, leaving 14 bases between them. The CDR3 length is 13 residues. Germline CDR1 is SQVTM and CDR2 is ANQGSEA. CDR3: CSVAGTKAYEQYF. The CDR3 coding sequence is TGCAGCGTCGCCGGGACAAAAGCCTACGAGCAGTACTTC.

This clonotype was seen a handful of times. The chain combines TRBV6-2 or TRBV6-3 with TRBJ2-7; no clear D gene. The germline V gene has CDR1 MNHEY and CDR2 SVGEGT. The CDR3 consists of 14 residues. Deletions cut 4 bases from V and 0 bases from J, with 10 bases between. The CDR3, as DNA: TGTGCCAGCAGTTCGACACAAAGCTCCTACGAGCAGTACTTC. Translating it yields CASSSTQSSYEQYF.

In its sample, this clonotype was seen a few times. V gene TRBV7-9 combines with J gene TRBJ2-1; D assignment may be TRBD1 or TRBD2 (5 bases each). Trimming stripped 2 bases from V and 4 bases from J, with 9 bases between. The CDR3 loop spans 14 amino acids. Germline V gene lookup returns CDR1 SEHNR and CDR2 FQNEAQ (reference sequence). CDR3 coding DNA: TGTGCCAGCAGCTTAAGGGACCGATACAATGAGCAGTTCTTC. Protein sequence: CASSLRDRYNEQFF. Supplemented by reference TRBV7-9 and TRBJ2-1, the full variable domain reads DTGVSQNPRHKITKRGQNVTFRCDPISEHNRLYWYRQTLGQGPEFLTYFQNEAQLEKSRLLSDRFSAERPKGSFSTLEIQRTEQGDSAMYLCASSLRDRYNEQFFGPGTRLTVL.

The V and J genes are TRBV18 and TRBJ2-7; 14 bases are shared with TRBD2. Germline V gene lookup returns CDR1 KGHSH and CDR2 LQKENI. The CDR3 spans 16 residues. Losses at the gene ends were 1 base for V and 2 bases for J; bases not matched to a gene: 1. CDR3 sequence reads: CASSPRTSGGTYEQYF. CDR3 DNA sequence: TGTGCCAGCTCACCACGGACTAGCGGGGGGACCTACGAGCAGTACTTC.

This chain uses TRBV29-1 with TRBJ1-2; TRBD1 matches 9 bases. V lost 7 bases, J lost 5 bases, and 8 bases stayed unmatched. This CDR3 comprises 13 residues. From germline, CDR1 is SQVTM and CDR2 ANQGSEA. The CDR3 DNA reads TGCAGCGCCCCAGGGGACAGGGTTTATGGCTACACCTTC. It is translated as CSAPGDRVYGYTF. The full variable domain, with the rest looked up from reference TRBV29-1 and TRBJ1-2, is SAVISQKPSRDICQRGTSLTIQCQVDSQVTMMFWYRQQPGQSLTLIATANQGSEATYESGFVIDKFPISRPNLTFSTLTVSNMSPEDSSIYLCSAPGDRVYGYTFGSGTRLTVV.

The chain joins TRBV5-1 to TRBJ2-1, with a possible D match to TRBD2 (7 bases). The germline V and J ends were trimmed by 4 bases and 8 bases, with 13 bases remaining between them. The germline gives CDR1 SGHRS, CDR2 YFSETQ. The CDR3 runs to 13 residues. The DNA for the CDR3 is TGCGCCAGCAGCGGGGGGGCCATACATGAGCAGTTCTTC. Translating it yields CASSGGAIHEQFF.